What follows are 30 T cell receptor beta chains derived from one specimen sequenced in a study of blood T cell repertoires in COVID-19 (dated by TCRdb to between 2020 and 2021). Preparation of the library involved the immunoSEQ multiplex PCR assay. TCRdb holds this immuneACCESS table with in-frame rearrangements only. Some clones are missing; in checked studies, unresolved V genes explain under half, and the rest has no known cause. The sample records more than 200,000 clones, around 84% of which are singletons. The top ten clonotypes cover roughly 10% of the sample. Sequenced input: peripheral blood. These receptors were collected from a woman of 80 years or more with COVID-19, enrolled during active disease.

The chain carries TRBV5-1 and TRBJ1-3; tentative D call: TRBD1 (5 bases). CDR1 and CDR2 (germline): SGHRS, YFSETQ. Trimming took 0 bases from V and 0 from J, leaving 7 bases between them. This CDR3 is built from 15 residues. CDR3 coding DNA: TGCGCCAGCAGCTTGGTGGGGGGCTCTGGAAACACCATATATTTT. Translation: CASSLVGGSGNTIYF. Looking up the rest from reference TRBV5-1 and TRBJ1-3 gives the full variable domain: KAGVTQTPRYLIKTRGQQVTLSCSPISGHRSVSWYQQTPGQGLQFLFEYFSETQRNKGNFPGRFSGRQFSNSRSEMNVSTLELGDSALYLCASSLVGGSGNTIYFGEGSWLTVV.

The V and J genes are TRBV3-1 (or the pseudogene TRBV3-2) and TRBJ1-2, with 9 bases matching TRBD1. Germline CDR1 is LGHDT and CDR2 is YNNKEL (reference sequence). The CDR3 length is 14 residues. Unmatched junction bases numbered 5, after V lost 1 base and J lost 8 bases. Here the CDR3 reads CASSQALGQGGYTF. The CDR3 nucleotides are TGTGCCAGCAGCCAAGCCCTGGGACAGGGAGGCTACACCTTC.

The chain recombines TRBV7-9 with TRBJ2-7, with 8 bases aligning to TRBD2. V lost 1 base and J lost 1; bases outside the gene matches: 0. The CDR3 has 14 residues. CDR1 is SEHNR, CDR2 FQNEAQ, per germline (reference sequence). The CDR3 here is CASSLGGGSYEQYV. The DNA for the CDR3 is TGTGCCAGCAGCTTAGGCGGGGGGTCCTACGAGCAGTACGTC.

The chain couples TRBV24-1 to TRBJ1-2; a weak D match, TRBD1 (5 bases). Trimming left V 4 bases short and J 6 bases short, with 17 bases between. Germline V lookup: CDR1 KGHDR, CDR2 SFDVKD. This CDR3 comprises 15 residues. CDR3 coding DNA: TGTGCCACCAGTGACCCAGGGCAGGGCGAGGATGGCTACACCTTC. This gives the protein CATSDPGQGEDGYTF.

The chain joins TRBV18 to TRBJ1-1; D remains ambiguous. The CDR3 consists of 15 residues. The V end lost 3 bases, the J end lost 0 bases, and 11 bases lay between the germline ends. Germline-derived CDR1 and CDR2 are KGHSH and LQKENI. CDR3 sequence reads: CASSPLDTLNTEAFF. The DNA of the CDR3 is TGTGCCAGCTCACCCCTTGACACCCTGAACACTGAAGCTTTCTTT.

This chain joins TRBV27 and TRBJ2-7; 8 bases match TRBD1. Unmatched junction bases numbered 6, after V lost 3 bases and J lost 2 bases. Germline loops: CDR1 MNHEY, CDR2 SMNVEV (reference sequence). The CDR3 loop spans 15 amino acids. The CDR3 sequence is CASSLAGTGTYEQYF. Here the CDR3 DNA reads TGTGCCAGCAGTTTGGCCGGGACAGGAACCTACGAGCAGTACTTC.

DNA of the CDR3: TGTGCCAGCAGCTTAGATGGGGGGGACGAGCAGTACTTC. Translation gives CASSLDGGDEQYF. This rearrangement joins TRBV7-2 to TRBJ2-7; TRBD2 matches 7 bases. V was pared by 1 base and J by 5 bases, with 2 bases of the junction left unmatched. This CDR3 is 13 amino acids long. Germline V gene lookup returns CDR1 SGHTA and CDR2 FQGNSA.

In nucleotides, the CDR3 is TGTGCCAGCTCACCGGGCGTAACAGATACGCAGTATTTT. As protein: CASSPGVTDTQYF. The chain has TRBV18 and TRBJ2-3; D is unresolved. With 3 bases removed from V and 3 bases from J, the gap between germline ends came to 7 bases. There are 13 residues in the CDR3. CDR1 and CDR2 from the germline V gene are KGHSH and LQKENI.

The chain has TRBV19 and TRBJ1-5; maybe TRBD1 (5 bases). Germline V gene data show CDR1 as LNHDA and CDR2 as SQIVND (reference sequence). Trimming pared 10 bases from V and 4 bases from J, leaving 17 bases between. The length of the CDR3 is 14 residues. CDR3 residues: CATSRLGGNQPQHF. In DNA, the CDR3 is TGTGCCACGTCCAGGTTGGGGGGGAATCAGCCCCAGCATTTT.

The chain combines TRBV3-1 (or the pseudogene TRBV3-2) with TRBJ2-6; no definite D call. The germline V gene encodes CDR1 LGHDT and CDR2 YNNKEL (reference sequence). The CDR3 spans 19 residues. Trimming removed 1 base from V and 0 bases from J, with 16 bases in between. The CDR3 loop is CASSQGAGSLSSGANVLTF. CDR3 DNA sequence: TGTGCCAGCAGCCAAGGGGCCGGATCTCTATCCTCTGGGGCCAACGTCCTGACTTTC.

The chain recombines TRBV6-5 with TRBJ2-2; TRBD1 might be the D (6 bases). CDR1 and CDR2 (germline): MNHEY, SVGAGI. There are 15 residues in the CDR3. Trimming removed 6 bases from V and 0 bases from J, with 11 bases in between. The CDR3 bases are TGTGCCAGCAGACCGACAGGAACGAACACCGGGGAGCTGTTTTTT. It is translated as CASRPTGTNTGELFF.

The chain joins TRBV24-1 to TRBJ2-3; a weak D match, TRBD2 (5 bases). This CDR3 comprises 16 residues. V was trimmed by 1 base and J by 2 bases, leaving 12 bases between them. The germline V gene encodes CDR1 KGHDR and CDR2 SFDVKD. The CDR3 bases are TGTGCCACCAGTGATTTTAACCGGGGAGACACAGATACGCAGTATTTT. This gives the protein CATSDFNRGDTDTQYF.

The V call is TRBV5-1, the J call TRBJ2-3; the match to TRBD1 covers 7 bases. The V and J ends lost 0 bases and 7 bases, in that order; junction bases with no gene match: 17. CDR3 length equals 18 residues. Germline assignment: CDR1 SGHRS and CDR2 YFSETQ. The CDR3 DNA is TGCGCCAGCAGCTTGGGACAGGGTGTCCCGGTGGGGGTGAATACGCAGTATTTT. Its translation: CASSLGQGVPVGVNTQYF.

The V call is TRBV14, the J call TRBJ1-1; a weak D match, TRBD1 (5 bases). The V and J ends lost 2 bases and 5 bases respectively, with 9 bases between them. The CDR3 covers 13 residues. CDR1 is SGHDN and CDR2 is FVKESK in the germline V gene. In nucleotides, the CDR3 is TGTGCCAGCAGCCAAAACCGGGGGACTGAAGCTTTCTTT. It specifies CASSQNRGTEAFF.

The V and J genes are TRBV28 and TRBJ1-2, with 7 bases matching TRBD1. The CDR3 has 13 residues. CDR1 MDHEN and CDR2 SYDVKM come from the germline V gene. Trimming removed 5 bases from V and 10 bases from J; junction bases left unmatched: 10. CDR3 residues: CASSLGTALLYTF. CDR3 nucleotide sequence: TGTGCCAGCAGTCTAGGGACAGCTCTGCTCTACACCTTC.

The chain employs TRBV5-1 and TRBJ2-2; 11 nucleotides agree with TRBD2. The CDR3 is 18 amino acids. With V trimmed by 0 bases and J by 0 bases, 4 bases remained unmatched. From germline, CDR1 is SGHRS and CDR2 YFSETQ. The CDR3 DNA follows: TGCGCCAGCAGCTTGGTACTAGCGGGGGCCTCGAACACCGGGGAGCTGTTTTTT. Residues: CASSLVLAGASNTGELFF.

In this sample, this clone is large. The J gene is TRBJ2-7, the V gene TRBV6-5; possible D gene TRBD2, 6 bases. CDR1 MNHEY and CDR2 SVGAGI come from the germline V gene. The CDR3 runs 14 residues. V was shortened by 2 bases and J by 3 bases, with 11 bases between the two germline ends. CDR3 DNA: TGTGCCAGCAGTTACCGGCGGGGCGACTACGAGCAGTACTTC. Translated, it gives CASSYRRGDYEQYF.

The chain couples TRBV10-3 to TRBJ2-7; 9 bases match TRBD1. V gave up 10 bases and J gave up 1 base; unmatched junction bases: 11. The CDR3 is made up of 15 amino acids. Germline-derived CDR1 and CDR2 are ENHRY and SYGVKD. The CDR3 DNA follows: TGTGCCACCACCTTTGCCGGGACAGGGTCCTACGAGCAGTACTTC. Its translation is CATTFAGTGSYEQYF.

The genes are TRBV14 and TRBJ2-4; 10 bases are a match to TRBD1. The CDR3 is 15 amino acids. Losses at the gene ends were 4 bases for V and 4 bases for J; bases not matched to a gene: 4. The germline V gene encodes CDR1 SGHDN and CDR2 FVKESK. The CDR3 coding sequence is TGTGCCAGCAGCCTGACAGGGGGCTTGAAAAACATTCAGTACTTC. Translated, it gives CASSLTGGLKNIQYF.

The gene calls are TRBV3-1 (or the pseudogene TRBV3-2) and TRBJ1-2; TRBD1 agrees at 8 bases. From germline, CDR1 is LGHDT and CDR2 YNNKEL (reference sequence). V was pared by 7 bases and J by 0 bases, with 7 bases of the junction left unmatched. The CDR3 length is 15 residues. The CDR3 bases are TGTGCCAGCAACTCCCTGACAGGGGCTAACTATGGCTACACCTTC. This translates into CASNSLTGANYGYTF.

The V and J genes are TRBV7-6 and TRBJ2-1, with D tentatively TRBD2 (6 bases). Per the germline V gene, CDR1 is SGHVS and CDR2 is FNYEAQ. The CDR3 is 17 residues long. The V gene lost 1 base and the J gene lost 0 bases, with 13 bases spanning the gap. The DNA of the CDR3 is TGTGCCAGCAGCTTAGTCGGGGGAAGAAGCTCCTACAATGAGCAGTTCTTC. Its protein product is CASSLVGGRSSYNEQFF. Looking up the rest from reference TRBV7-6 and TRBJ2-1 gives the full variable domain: GAGVSQSPRYKVTKRGQDVALRCDPISGHVSLYWYRQALGQGPEFLTYFNYEAQQDKSGLPNDRFSAERPEGSISTLTIQRTEQRDSAMYRCASSLVGGRSSYNEQFFGPGTRLTVL.

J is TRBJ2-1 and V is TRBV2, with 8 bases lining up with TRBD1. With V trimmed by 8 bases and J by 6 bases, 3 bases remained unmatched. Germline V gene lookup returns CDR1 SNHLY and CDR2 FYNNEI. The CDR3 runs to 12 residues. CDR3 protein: CASRQGPNEQFF. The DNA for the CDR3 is TGTGCCAGCCGACAGGGGCCCAATGAGCAGTTCTTC.

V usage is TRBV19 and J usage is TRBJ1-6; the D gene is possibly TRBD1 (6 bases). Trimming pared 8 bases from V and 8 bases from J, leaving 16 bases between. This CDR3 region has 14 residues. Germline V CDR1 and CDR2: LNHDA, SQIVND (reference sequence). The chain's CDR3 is CASQEGRGYSPLHF. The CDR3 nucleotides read TGTGCCAGTCAAGAGGGCAGGGGATATTCACCCCTCCACTTT.

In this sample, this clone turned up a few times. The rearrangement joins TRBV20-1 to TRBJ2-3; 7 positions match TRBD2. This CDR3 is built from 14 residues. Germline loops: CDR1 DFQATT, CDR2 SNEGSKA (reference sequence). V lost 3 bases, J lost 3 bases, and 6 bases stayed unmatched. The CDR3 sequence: CSASRGERTDTQYF. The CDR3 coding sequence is TGCAGTGCTAGTCGGGGGGAAAGAACAGATACGCAGTATTTT.

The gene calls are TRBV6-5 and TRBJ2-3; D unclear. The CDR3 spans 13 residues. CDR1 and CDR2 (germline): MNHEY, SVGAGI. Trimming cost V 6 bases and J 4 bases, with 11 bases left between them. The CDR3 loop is CASSRSKADTQYF. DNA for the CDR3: TGTGCCAGCAGCCGTAGCAAGGCAGATACGCAGTATTTT.

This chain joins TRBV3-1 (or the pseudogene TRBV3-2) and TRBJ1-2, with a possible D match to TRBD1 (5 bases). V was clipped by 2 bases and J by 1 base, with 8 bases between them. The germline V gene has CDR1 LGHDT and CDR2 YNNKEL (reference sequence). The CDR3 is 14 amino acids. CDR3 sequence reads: CASSQMTVNYGYTF. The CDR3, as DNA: TGTGCCAGCAGCCAAATGACAGTTAACTATGGCTACACCTTC.

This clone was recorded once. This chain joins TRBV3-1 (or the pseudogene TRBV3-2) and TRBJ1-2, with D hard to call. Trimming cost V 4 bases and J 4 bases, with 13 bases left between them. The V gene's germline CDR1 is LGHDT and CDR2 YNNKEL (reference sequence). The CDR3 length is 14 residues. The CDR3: CASSPLEAGYGYTF. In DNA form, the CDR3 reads TGTGCCAGCAGCCCCCTCGAGGCGGGCTATGGCTACACCTTC.

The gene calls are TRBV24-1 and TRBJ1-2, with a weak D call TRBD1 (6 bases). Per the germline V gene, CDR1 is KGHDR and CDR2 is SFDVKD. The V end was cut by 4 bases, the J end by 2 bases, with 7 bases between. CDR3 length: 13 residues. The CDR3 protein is CATSDQGNYGYTF. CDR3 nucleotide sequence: TGTGCCACCAGTGACCAGGGGAACTATGGCTACACCTTC.

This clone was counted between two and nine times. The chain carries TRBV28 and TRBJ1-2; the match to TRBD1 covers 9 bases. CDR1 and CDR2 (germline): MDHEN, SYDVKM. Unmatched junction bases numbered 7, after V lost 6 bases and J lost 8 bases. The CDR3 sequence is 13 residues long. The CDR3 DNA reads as TGTGCCAGCAGCACAGGGGGCTTTAGGGGCTACACCTTC. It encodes CASSTGGFRGYTF.

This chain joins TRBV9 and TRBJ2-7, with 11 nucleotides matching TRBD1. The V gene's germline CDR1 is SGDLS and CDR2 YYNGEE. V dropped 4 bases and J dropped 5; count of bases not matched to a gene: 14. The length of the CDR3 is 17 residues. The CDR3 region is CASSPGGGQGAIDEQYF. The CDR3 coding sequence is TGTGCCAGCAGCCCCGGAGGTGGACAGGGGGCGATAGACGAGCAGTACTTC.